This T cell receptor beta chain originates from a study of T cell changes during pregnancy in multiple sclerosis. Measured with immunoSEQ multiplex PCR; TCRdb has only the in-frame clones, and not every one. The sample has under 50,000 clones; around 89% are singletons. The sample holds one count of this clone. CDR1 SNHLY and CDR2 FYNNEI come from the germline V gene. V lost 11 bases and J 0 bases, leaving 17 bases between the germline ends. The CDR3 covers 16 residues. This chain connects TRBV2 to TRBJ2-6, with D perhaps matching TRBD2 (7 bases). The sequenced sample was CD4+ T cells from peripheral blood mononuclear cells, obtained after pregnancy. The receptor was derived from a female donor with multiple sclerosis, enrolled in a pregnancy study. Here the CDR3 reads CAPGEGVSSGANVLTF. CDR3 nucleotides: TGTGCCCCCGGGGAGGGGGTCAGCTCTGGGGCCAACGTCCTGACTTTC.